This T cell receptor (beta chain) was obtained from a study of T cells after posttransplantation cyclophosphamide. This clone has a count of ten or more. Its specificity is unknown. Method: immunoSEQ multiplex PCR; TCRdb's copy keeps in-frame clones and lacks some. The specimen has over 25,000 clones, none found just once. Notes on the study in general: Tissue-infiltrating T cells from skin or gut overlapped little with blood T cells. After PTCy, TRB diversity resembled that of CNI/methotrexate controls. Donor-recipient repertoire similarity was low at 1-2 months, rising over year one.

The V gene's germline CDR1 is LGHNA and CDR2 YSLEER. The CDR3 is made up of 18 amino acids. V trimming: 0 bases; J trimming: 3 bases; junction bases outside the gene matches: 11. This receptor was identified in a woman under 40 in good health and a related stem cell transplant donor. V gene TRBV4-3 combines with J gene TRBJ2-7, with 10 bases matching TRBD2. Input material: PBMCs. CDR3 coding DNA: TGCGCCAGCAGCCAAGATTTAGCGGGGGGCCTCCTCGACTACGAGCAGTACTTC. Protein sequence: CASSQDLAGGLLDYEQYF.